This entry features one TCR beta chain sequence. Its matching antigen is unknown. Trimming took 3 bases from V and 2 from J, leaving 13 bases between them. The CDR3 sequence is 15 residues long. Per germline, CDR1 MGHDK and CDR2 SYGVNS. Primers for the PCR totalled 60 Vbeta and 13 Jbeta. This table comes from immunoSEQ multiplex PCR, and its TCRdb copy is limited to in-frame clones, with some not included. The data hold about 150,000 clones, with approximately 80% observed a single time. This entry comes from a study of cytomegalovirus exposure and HLA in healthy donors. Broader study findings: A later analysis linked a missense variant in DCLRE1C to the trimming of TCR beta V and J genes. What TCR beta sequences reportedly achieved was accurate prediction of HLA-A and HLA-B alleles in most subjects.

The sequenced material came from PBMCs. The chain recombines TRBV25-1 with TRBJ1-1, with a weak D call TRBD1 (6 bases). The TCR was taken from a man aged 30-40 years in good health and CMV-seronegative. The CDR3 spells CASSDPQGQNTEAFF. CDR3 coding DNA: TGTGCCAGCAGTGACCCACAGGGACAAAACACTGAAGCTTTCTTT.